These 29 T cell receptor beta chains originate from one sample sequenced in a study of blood T cell repertoires in COVID-19. Assay used: immunoSEQ multiplex PCR; TCRdb lists only in-frame clones, some missing. In the table there are approximately 190,000 clones, 87% of which are singletons. The sequenced sample consisted of peripheral blood. The receptors come from a man in his 60s with active or convalescent COVID-19.

This chain links TRBV10-3 with TRBJ2-2, with TRBD1 matching over 12 bases. CDR3 length: 15 residues. V was pared by 6 bases and J by 7 bases, with 6 bases of the junction left unmatched. The germline V gene has CDR1 ENHRY and CDR2 SYGVKD. This CDR3 is CAISLGQGAVGELFF. The CDR3 coding sequence is TGTGCCATCAGCCTGGGACAGGGGGCGGTCGGGGAGCTGTTTTTT.

The CDR3 protein is CASRGSGTANNQPQHF. Written as DNA, the CDR3 is TGTGCCAGCAGAGGGTCCGGGACAGCAAACAATCAGCCCCAGCATTTT. The rearrangement uses TRBV27 and TRBJ1-5, with 7 bases identical to TRBD1. V dropped 6 bases and J dropped 3; count of bases not matched to a gene: 11. Germline CDR1 and CDR2: MNHEY and SMNVEV (reference sequence). The CDR3 runs to 16 residues.

The V call is TRBV7-3, the J call TRBJ2-5; D is undetermined. Per germline, CDR1 SGHTA and CDR2 FQGTGA. The CDR3 runs to 13 residues. V was pared by 5 bases and J by 8 bases, with 15 bases between. The CDR3: CASSPSNVGTQYF. CDR3 sequence (DNA): TGTGCCAGCAGCCCAAGTAATGTGGGCACCCAGTACTTC.

The chain recombines TRBV3-1 (or the pseudogene TRBV3-2) with TRBJ2-7; D gene unclear. The germline CDR1 and CDR2 sequences are LGHDT and YNNKEL (reference sequence). The length of the CDR3 is 12 residues. V was trimmed by 4 bases and J by 1 base, leaving 5 bases between them. DNA for the CDR3: TGTGCCAGCAGCCCCGGGTCCTACGAGCAGTACTTC. Protein: CASSPGSYEQYF.

This chain links TRBV7-9 with TRBJ1-1; TRBD1 matches 9 bases. Germline trimming cut 2 bases from V and 1 base from J; bases unmatched to any gene: 8. The CDR3 has 17 amino acids. In germline, CDR1 is SEHNR, CDR2 FQNEAQ (reference sequence). CDR3 bases: TGTGCCAGCAGCTTAACACAGGGGGCTGTAGAGAACACTGAAGCTTTCTTT. This codes for CASSLTQGAVENTEAFF.

The chain employs TRBV5-1 and TRBJ1-5, with a tentative D call TRBD1 (5 bases). The germline gives CDR1 SGHRS, CDR2 YFSETQ. The CDR3 covers 15 residues. With 0 bases removed from V and 2 bases from J, the gap between germline ends came to 9 bases. CDR3 protein: CASSLAGAGNQPQHF. The CDR3 DNA reads as TGCGCCAGCAGCTTGGCTGGGGCGGGCAATCAGCCCCAGCATTTT. Combining the CDR3 with reference TRBV5-1 and TRBJ1-5 gives the whole variable domain KAGVTQTPRYLIKTRGQQVTLSCSPISGHRSVSWYQQTPGQGLQFLFEYFSETQRNKGNFPGRFSGRQFSNSRSEMNVSTLELGDSALYLCASSLAGAGNQPQHFGDGTRLSIL.

V usage is TRBV2 and J usage is TRBJ2-7; maybe TRBD2 (6 bases). The CDR3 totals 15 residues. Trimming removed 0 bases from V and 3 bases from J, with 12 bases in between. The germline gives CDR1 SNHLY, CDR2 FYNNEI. The DNA of the CDR3 is TGTGCCAGCAGTGAAGCCCCGGGACTGCACTACGAGCAGTACTTC. Protein sequence: CASSEAPGLHYEQYF.

V usage is TRBV19 and J usage is TRBJ1-1, with D unclear. The CDR3 length is 14 residues. Germline loops: CDR1 LNHDA, CDR2 SQIVND (reference sequence). V was cut by 4 bases and J by 1 base, with 10 bases left in between. CDR3 sequence reads: CASSTLTGNTEAFF. The CDR3 nucleotides are TGTGCCAGTAGTACCCTCACGGGGAACACTGAAGCTTTCTTT.

J is TRBJ2-1 and V is TRBV12-3 or TRBV12-4, with a weak D call TRBD1 (5 bases). The CDR3 length is 12 residues. Trimming removed 4 bases at V and 9 bases at J, with 10 bases between. As DNA, the CDR3 is TGTGCCAGCAGTTCGTCAGGGATTGAGCAGTTCTTC. Encoded protein: CASSSSGIEQFF.

V and J are TRBV25-1 and TRBJ2-7; the match to TRBD1 covers 11 bases. Germline V gives CDR1 MGHDK, CDR2 SYGVNS. The junction had 3 bases not matched to a gene; V was cut back by 3 bases and J by 2 bases. The CDR3 is 15 amino acids. CDR3 region: CASSEGQGDTYEQYF. The CDR3 nucleotides are TGTGCCAGCAGTGAGGGACAGGGGGATACCTACGAGCAGTACTTC.

This chain uses TRBV9 with TRBJ2-2; D uncertain. The CDR3 has 14 amino acids. Germline V CDR1 and CDR2: SGDLS, YYNGEE. The V end lost 0 bases, the J end lost 6 bases, and 9 bases lay between the germline ends. CDR3 coding DNA: TGTGCCAGCAGCGTAGTGGGCCCACCCGGGGAGCTGTTTTTT. It encodes CASSVVGPPGELFF.

V gene TRBV5-5 combines with J gene TRBJ2-5, with 9 bases lining up with TRBD1. CDR1 is SGHKS and CDR2 is YYEKEE in the germline V gene (reference sequence). The CDR3 is made up of 14 amino acids. The V segment lost 4 bases and the J segment 3 bases; nucleotides outside the gene matches: 4. This CDR3 is CASSMGQGKETQYF. The CDR3, as DNA: TGTGCCAGCAGCATGGGACAGGGCAAAGAGACCCAGTACTTC.

The chain recombines TRBV2 with TRBJ2-7; no definite D call. The CDR3 runs 12 residues. With 7 bases removed from V and 4 bases from J, the gap between germline ends came to 11 bases. Germline V CDR1 and CDR2: SNHLY, FYNNEI. Written as DNA, the CDR3 is TGTGCCAGCACCCGGGTCGGTTACGAGCAGTACTTC. Amino acid sequence: CASTRVGYEQYF. Complete variable domain (other parts from reference TRBV2 and TRBJ2-7): EPEVTQTPSHQVTQMGQEVILRCVPISNHLYFYWYRQILGQKVEFLVSFYNNEISEKSEIFDDQFSVERPDGSNFTLKIRSTKLEDSAMYFCASTRVGYEQYFGPGTRLTVT.

The chain is built from TRBV5-1 and TRBJ2-7, with D possibly being TRBD1 (5 bases). Per germline, CDR1 SGHRS and CDR2 YFSETQ. V shed 1 base and J shed 4 bases, with 21 bases lying between them. The CDR3 is 17 amino acids. The DNA of the CDR3 is TGCGCCAGCAGCTTGCTTCCTCAGGGTTTCTCGTCATACGAGCAGTACTTC. Its protein product is CASSLLPQGFSSYEQYF.

This clone has just a few counts. The chain is built from TRBV6-5 and TRBJ1-2, with D perhaps TRBD1 (6 bases). This CDR3 is built from 13 residues. Per the germline V gene, CDR1 is MNHEY and CDR2 is SVGAGI. Trimming removed 6 bases at V and 4 bases at J, with 12 bases between. The CDR3 sequence: CASRTDSVYGYTF. CDR3 sequence (DNA): TGTGCCAGCAGAACGGACAGCGTCTATGGCTACACCTTC.

The chain uses TRBV3-1 (or the pseudogene TRBV3-2) and TRBJ2-7, with TRBD2 identical over 7 bases. Unmatched junction bases numbered 9, after V lost 4 bases and J lost 6 bases. CDR3 length: 14 amino acids. CDR1 is LGHDT, CDR2 YNNKEL, per germline (reference sequence). As DNA, the CDR3 is TGTGCCAGCAGCCGCTCTTCTCGGGGGGTCGAGCAGTACTTC. Protein sequence: CASSRSSRGVEQYF.

The chain recombines TRBV5-6 with TRBJ1-6, with a tentative D call TRBD1 (5 bases). V was cut by 0 bases and J by 7 bases, with 8 bases left in between. The CDR3 contains 14 residues. Germline V gene sequence: CDR1 SGHDT, CDR2 YYEEEE. CDR3 bases: TGTGCCAGCAGCTTGGTAGGGGCCAATTCACCCCTCCACTTT. Protein sequence: CASSLVGANSPLHF.

The V call is TRBV10-3, the J call TRBJ1-2; no clear D gene. The CDR3 loop spans 12 amino acids. The germline V gene encodes CDR1 ENHRY and CDR2 SYGVKD. With 2 bases removed from V and 5 bases from J, the gap between germline ends came to 6 bases. The CDR3 spells CAISEAGYGYTF. DNA for the CDR3: TGTGCCATCAGTGAGGCGGGATATGGCTACACCTTC.

With regard to this clone: This may be a read error, as it is one base from a much larger clone. This chain links TRBV2 with TRBJ2-3; D not certain. From germline, CDR1 is SNHLY and CDR2 FYNNEI. Trimming removed 6 bases from V and 0 bases from J, with 4 bases in between. The CDR3 runs 12 residues. In DNA form, the CDR3 reads TGTGCCAGCAGCCTCAGCACAGATACGCAGTATTTT. Protein: CASSLSTDTQYF. Using reference TRBV2 and TRBJ2-3 for the parts outside the CDR3, the full variable domain is EPEVTQTPSHQVTQMGQEVILRCVPISNHLYFYWYRQILGQKVEFLVSFYNNEISEKSEIFDDQFSVERPDGSNFTLKIRSTKLEDSAMYFCASSLSTDTQYFGPGTRLTVL.

V usage is TRBV11-2 and J usage is TRBJ1-1, with 8 bases aligning to TRBD1. The V and J ends lost 5 bases and 1 base, in that order; junction bases with no gene match: 6. CDR3 length: 15 amino acids. Germline V gene sequence: CDR1 SGHAT, CDR2 FQNNGV. The CDR3 sequence: CASSGRQGSNTEAFF. The CDR3 DNA reads as TGTGCCAGCAGCGGACGACAGGGGTCGAACACTGAAGCTTTCTTT.

The chain employs TRBV14 and TRBJ1-2; D is ambiguous. V lost 0 bases and J 4 bases, leaving 6 bases between the germline ends. CDR1 and CDR2 from the germline V gene are SGHDN and FVKESK. The CDR3 covers 13 residues. CDR3 amino acids: CASSQDGSYGYTF. CDR3 bases: TGTGCCAGCAGCCAAGATGGGAGCTATGGCTACACCTTC.

The rearrangement links TRBV5-4 to TRBJ1-3; no clear D. Germline V gene lookup returns CDR1 SGHNT and CDR2 YYREEE (reference sequence). Trimming removed 4 bases at V and 5 bases at J, with 16 bases between. The CDR3 is 15 amino acids. The CDR3, as DNA: TGTGCCAGCAGCGGAGGTGTGGACCCCAGAAACACCATATATTTT. Its translation is CASSGGVDPRNTIYF.

CDR3 nucleotide sequence: TGTGCCAGCAGCTTAAGGGGCTTGAACACTGAAGCTTTCTTT. Its translation is CASSLRGLNTEAFF. This sequence joins TRBV7-2 and TRBJ1-1; D may be TRBD1 (5 bases). Germline CDR1 is SGHTA and CDR2 is FQGNSA. Trimming left V 2 bases short and J 0 bases short, with 7 bases between. The CDR3 contains 14 residues.

V is TRBV7-8 and J is TRBJ2-3; a possible D gene is TRBD2 (7 bases). V was cut by 5 bases and J by 5 bases, with 14 bases left in between. Looked up from germline, CDR1 is SGHVS and CDR2 is FQNEAQ. The CDR3 runs to 14 residues. The CDR3 region is CASSRGGGEDTQYF. In DNA form, the CDR3 reads TGTGCCAGCAGCCGAGGAGGGGGGGAAGATACGCAGTATTTT.

The rearrangement uses TRBV5-4 and TRBJ1-3; unclear D gene. Trimming shortened V by 4 bases and J by 0 bases, and 14 bases separated the two germline ends. The CDR3 has 16 residues. Germline loops: CDR1 SGHNT, CDR2 YYREEE (reference sequence). The CDR3 reads CASSLRAGSSGNTIYF. DNA of the CDR3: TGTGCCAGCAGCCTGCGAGCGGGGAGCTCTGGAAACACCATATATTTT.

CDR3 protein: CASRTGQGPYEQYF. The CDR3 DNA reads TGTGCCAGCAGGACGGGACAGGGCCCCTACGAGCAGTACTTC. The V gene is TRBV6-5, the J gene TRBJ2-7, with 9 bases that match TRBD1. Germline CDR1 and CDR2: MNHEY and SVGAGI. V shed 6 bases, J shed 2 bases, and the junction held 5 bases outside the gene matches. CDR3 length equals 14 residues.

This clone occurred once. The rearrangement uses TRBV11-2 and TRBJ1-4; D call uncertain. The CDR3 totals 15 residues. Germline assignment: CDR1 SGHAT and CDR2 FQNNGV. Trimming cost V 5 bases and J 4 bases, with 14 bases left between them. The CDR3 loop reads CASSPRGLINEKLFF. The CDR3 bases are TGTGCCAGCAGCCCCAGAGGGTTGATTAATGAAAAACTGTTTTTT.

The table lists this clone with a few counts. V gene TRBV5-1 combines with J gene TRBJ2-5; D is ambiguous. V lost 2 bases and J lost 5, with 16 bases in between. The length of the CDR3 is 15 residues. CDR1 is SGHRS and CDR2 is YFSETQ in the germline V gene. The CDR3 DNA sequence: TGCGCCAGCAGCTTAGGAGACGCCTCTCCGGAGACCCAGTACTTC. Protein product: CASSLGDASPETQYF.

The chain uses TRBV2 and TRBJ2-7; 9 bases are a match to TRBD1. The germline CDR1 and CDR2 sequences are SNHLY and FYNNEI. V shed 7 bases and J 3 bases; nucleotides not matched to a gene: 10. The CDR3 is 15 residues long. This CDR3 reads CASNGQGSDGYEQYF. The CDR3 nucleotides are TGTGCCAGCAACGGACAGGGGAGTGATGGCTACGAGCAGTACTTC.